This record covers a single TCR beta chain. As yet, its antigen is unknown. This CDR3 region has 13 residues. This record belongs to a study of T-cell reconstitution after alpha-beta-depleted transplantation in children. Study findings and constraints: Expanded clones from the graft, numbering several hundred, reportedly supplied alpha-beta T cells about two months after transplant.

Researchers prepared the TCRbeta library using unique molecular identifiers, the study reports. TCRdb re-derived calls from the PCR reads in MiXCR, one entry per CDR3 protein. The sample lists some 140,000 distinct CDR3 sequences; about 9.6% were seen once. This sequence was found in a girl under two years old who had a stem cell transplant for combined immunodeficiency, so the T cells may come from the graft donor. The sample in question was PBMCs, mostly from graft donor cells, obtained 180 days after TCRalphabeta/CD19-depleted stem cell transplant. The chain carries TRBV12-1 and TRBJ2-3. TRBV12-1 is termed a pseudogene. CDR3 bases: TGTGCCAGCTGGGTGACTTCCACAGATACGCAGTATTTT. It is translated as CASWVTSTDTQYF.